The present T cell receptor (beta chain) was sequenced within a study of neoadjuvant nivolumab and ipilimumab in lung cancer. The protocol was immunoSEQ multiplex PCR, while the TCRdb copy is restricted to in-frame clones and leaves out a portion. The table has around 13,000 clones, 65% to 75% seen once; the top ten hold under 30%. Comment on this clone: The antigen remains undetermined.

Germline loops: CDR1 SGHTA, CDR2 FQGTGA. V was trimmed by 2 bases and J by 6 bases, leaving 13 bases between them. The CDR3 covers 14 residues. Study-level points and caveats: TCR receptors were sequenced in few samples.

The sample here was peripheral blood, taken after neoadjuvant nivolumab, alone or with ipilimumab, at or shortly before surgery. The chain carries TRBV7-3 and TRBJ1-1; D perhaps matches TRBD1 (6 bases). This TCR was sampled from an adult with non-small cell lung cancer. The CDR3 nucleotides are TGTGCCAGCAGCTTACAGGGGCTCCGGGCTGAAGCTTTCTTT. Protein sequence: CASSLQGLRAEAFF.